A single sample gave rise to the 11 T cell receptor beta chains below, sequenced in a study of blood T cell repertoires in COVID-19. Data came from immunoSEQ multiplex PCR; TCRdb stores just in-frame clones and leaves some out. Among fewer than 450,000 clones listed, 87% were seen once. Sequences were obtained from peripheral blood. The source is a woman between 50 and 59 years old with COVID-19, enrolled during active disease.

The chain recombines TRBV11-3 with TRBJ2-1; 9 bases match TRBD2. This CDR3 has 15 residues. V dropped 1 base and J dropped 7; count of bases not matched to a gene: 5. The germline V gene has CDR1 SGHNT and CDR2 YENEEA. The CDR3 spells CASSLGGRAENEQFF. The CDR3 DNA reads TGTGCCAGCAGCTTAGGCGGGAGGGCCGAGAATGAGCAGTTCTTC.

CDR3 in DNA: TGCGCCAGCAGCTTGATGGGGGCCTTAGAGACCCAGTACTTC. As protein: CASSLMGALETQYF. V usage is TRBV5-1 and J usage is TRBJ2-5; possibly TRBD1 for D (6 bases). The germline V and J ends were trimmed by 1 base and 4 bases, with 11 bases remaining between them. CDR1 and CDR2 (germline): SGHRS, YFSETQ. This CDR3 is built from 14 residues.

Only a few counts were recorded for this clone. The chain carries TRBV30 and TRBJ2-3; weak D call: TRBD2 (5 bases). This CDR3 spans 13 amino acids. V was trimmed by 5 bases and J by 4 bases, leaving 13 bases between them. Per the germline V gene, CDR1 is GTSNPN and CDR2 is SVGIG (reference sequence). CDR3 sequence reads: CAWGTGVPDTQYF. DNA of the CDR3: TGTGCCTGGGGAACCGGGGTCCCAGATACGCAGTATTTT.

The CDR3 DNA reads as TGTGCCAGCAGCCCGGATCTTGGGGCTCATGGCTACACCTTC. The encoded protein is CASSPDLGAHGYTF. The chain employs TRBV5-8 and TRBJ1-2; a weak D match, TRBD1 (5 bases). The CDR3 has 14 residues. Trimming pared 4 bases from V and 6 bases from J, leaving 16 bases between. Per the germline V gene, CDR1 is SGHTS and CDR2 is YDEGEE.

This sequence joins TRBV15 and TRBJ2-3; 14 nucleotides align to TRBD2. The CDR3 contains 17 residues. V gave up 1 base and J gave up 7 bases; unmatched junction bases: 7. Germline-derived CDR1 and CDR2 are LNHNV and YYDKDF (reference sequence). The CDR3 region is CATSRGGTSGSVNTQYF. Written as DNA, the CDR3 is TGTGCCACCAGCAGAGGGGGGACTAGCGGGAGTGTAAATACGCAGTATTTT.

CDR3 sequence: CASQRGTENYGYTF. CDR3 sequence (DNA): TGCGCCAGCCAAAGGGGGACAGAAAACTATGGCTACACCTTC. V gene TRBV5-1 combines with J gene TRBJ1-2, with 7 nucleotides matching TRBD1. After removal of 7 bases from V and 2 bases from J, the junction contained 8 bases not matched to a gene. Germline V gene data show CDR1 as SGHRS and CDR2 as YFSETQ. The CDR3 covers 14 residues.

The rearrangement uses TRBV11-2 and TRBJ2-2; D may be TRBD2 (5 bases). CDR1 SGHAT and CDR2 FQNNGV come from the germline V gene. This CDR3 has 17 amino acids. Trimming pared 5 bases from V and 0 bases from J, leaving 16 bases between. The CDR3 DNA sequence: TGTGCCAGCAGCAAAACCTCCCGGGAAACGAACACCGGGGAGCTGTTTTTT. It encodes CASSKTSRETNTGELFF.

The chain employs TRBV19 and TRBJ1-4; D possibly corresponds to TRBD1 (5 bases). The germline V gene has CDR1 LNHDA and CDR2 SQIVND (reference sequence). This CDR3 comprises 16 residues. The ends were cut back, 4 bases at V and 8 bases at J, with 20 bases in the middle. In nucleotides, the CDR3 is TGTGCCAGTAGTAGCGGGAGGGTATCCTCAGGGGAAAAACTGTTTTTT. It translates to CASSSGRVSSGEKLFF.

This sequence joins TRBV5-5 and TRBJ1-6; 10 nucleotides line up with TRBD1. Germline CDR1 and CDR2: SGHKS and YYEKEE (reference sequence). The CDR3 spans 17 residues. V lost 4 bases, J lost 6 bases, and 10 bases stayed unmatched. CDR3 region: CASSPPRTGGINSPLHF. DNA for the CDR3: TGTGCCAGCAGCCCCCCGCGGACAGGGGGAATTAATTCACCCCTCCACTTT.

The chain couples TRBV11-2 to TRBJ2-7; the match to TRBD1 covers 7 bases. This CDR3 has 15 amino acids. V gave up 6 bases and J gave up 0 bases; unmatched junction bases: 8. Germline CDR1 reads SGHAT; CDR2 reads FQNNGV. The CDR3 DNA follows: TGTGCCAGCAGTTCGACGAGGGGGCGCTCCTACGAGCAGTACTTC. Protein sequence: CASSSTRGRSYEQYF.

V gene TRBV5-1 combines with J gene TRBJ2-3, with D possibly being TRBD1 (6 bases). The CDR3 is made up of 16 amino acids. Trimming removed 3 bases from V and 1 base from J, with 15 bases in between. Germline V gene sequence: CDR1 SGHRS, CDR2 YFSETQ. This chain's CDR3 is CASSYTDRIGTDTQYF. In DNA, the CDR3 is TGCGCCAGCAGCTATACCGACAGGATCGGCACAGATACGCAGTATTTT. Together with reference TRBV5-1 and TRBJ2-3, the CDR3 gives the full variable domain: KAGVTQTPRYLIKTRGQQVTLSCSPISGHRSVSWYQQTPGQGLQFLFEYFSETQRNKGNFPGRFSGRQFSNSRSEMNVSTLELGDSALYLCASSYTDRIGTDTQYFGPGTRLTVL.